This entry is about one TCR beta chain. The target antigen is unknown. One end of the junction is discordant with germline, which a read error may explain. These data are taken from a study of shared clonotypes between healthy human individuals. Study-level information: There were three CD4 naive, three CD4 memory, two CD8 naive and one CD8 memory plates per donor. Study conclusions and caveats: Generation of non-shared clonotypes was less probable than generation of clonotypes shared by all four donors.

Generated by immunoSEQ multiplex PCR, the TCRdb table keeps only in-frame clones and is missing some. The sample includes about 1 million clones, more than 65% of them seen just once. The CDR3 runs to 15 residues. Looked up from germline, CDR1 is SGHNT and CDR2 is YYREEE (reference sequence). The source is a man between 18 and 35 years old in good health. Sequencing was carried out using memory CD4+ T cells sorted from blood. Indicated subset: CD45RA-negative fraction. The chain has TRBV5-4 and TRBJ2-5; possible D gene TRBD1, 6 bases. As DNA, the CDR3 is TGTGCCAGCAGCTTGGGGGCCACAGGGCAAGGGACCCAGTACTTC. Protein product: CASSLGATGQGTQYF.